The next 10 T cell receptor beta chains were all read from a single sample in a study of T cells in localized non-small cell lung cancer. Measured with immunoSEQ multiplex PCR; TCRdb has only the in-frame clones, and not every one. Of around 26,000 clones in the sample, more than 85% were seen once. The sequencing used peripheral blood, collected before any cancer treatment. The receptors were gathered from a female donor older than 55 with stage II squamous cell lung carcinoma.

The chain recombines TRBV19 with TRBJ1-2, with 9 bases identical to TRBD1. In germline, CDR1 is LNHDA, CDR2 SQIVND (reference sequence). V shed 7 bases and J 4 bases; nucleotides not matched to a gene: 10. CDR3 size: 15 residues. The CDR3 loop is CASTSRQGGSYGYTF. The CDR3 DNA sequence: TGTGCCAGTACCTCAAGACAGGGGGGTAGCTATGGCTACACCTTC.

This clone was found once. The J gene is TRBJ2-3, the V gene TRBV4-2; 8 bases match TRBD2. CDR3 length: 18 amino acids. Germline V gene lookup returns CDR1 LGHNA and CDR2 YNFKEQ. The V gene end was trimmed by 4 bases and the J gene end by 0 bases; junction bases not matched to a gene: 12. CDR3 DNA: TGTGCCAGCAGCCTAATGTCGGTTAGCGGGGTAAGCACAGATACGCAGTATTTT. Translated: CASSLMSVSGVSTDTQYF.

The chain couples TRBV5-8 to TRBJ2-1; D may be TRBD2 (6 bases). Germline CDR1 reads SGHTS; CDR2 reads YDEGEE. The CDR3 is made up of 15 amino acids. V was cut by 4 bases and J by 0 bases, with 11 bases left in between. The CDR3 sequence is CASSRGSSSYNEQFF. The DNA for the CDR3 is TGTGCCAGCAGCCGGGGGAGTAGCTCCTACAATGAGCAGTTCTTC.

The gene calls are TRBV30 and TRBJ1-1; D possibly corresponds to TRBD1 (6 bases). CDR1 GTSNPN and CDR2 SVGIG come from the germline V gene (reference sequence). Between the trimmed V and J ends, which lost 3 bases and 4 bases, there was a span of 12 bases. The length of the CDR3 is 13 residues. The CDR3 sequence is CAWSPDSLTEAFF. CDR3 bases: TGTGCCTGGAGCCCGGACAGCCTCACTGAAGCTTTCTTT. The full variable domain, completed using reference TRBV30 and TRBJ1-1, is SQTIHQWPATLVQPVGSPLSLECTVEGTSNPNLYWYRQAAGRGLQLLFYSVGIGQISSEVPQNLSASRPQDRQFILSSKKLLLSDSGFYLCAWSPDSLTEAFFGQGTRLTVV.

This clone was seen just once. The chain combines TRBV4-3 with TRBJ1-2, with 9 bases identical to TRBD1. Germline V gene sequence: CDR1 LGHNA, CDR2 YSLEER. V gave up 1 base and J gave up 3 bases; unmatched junction bases: 9. The CDR3 consists of 17 residues. CDR3 residues: CASSQGLTGTGHYGYTF. As DNA, the CDR3 is TGCGCCAGCAGCCAAGGGTTAACCGGGACAGGGCACTATGGCTACACCTTC.

The chain employs TRBV5-1 and TRBJ2-5; 7 bases match TRBD2. The junction had 7 bases not matched to a gene; V was cut back by 3 bases and J by 2 bases. Germline CDR1 is SGHRS and CDR2 is YFSETQ. This CDR3 is built from 15 residues. The CDR3 region is CASSWLTSEQETQYF. In DNA form, the CDR3 reads TGCGCCAGCAGCTGGCTCACTAGCGAACAAGAGACCCAGTACTTC.

The chain couples TRBV27 to TRBJ1-1; 9 bases agree with TRBD1. The CDR3 has 15 residues. The ends lost 4 bases at V and 3 bases at J; junction bases unmatched: 6. CDR1 MNHEY and CDR2 SMNVEV come from the germline V gene (reference sequence). DNA of the CDR3: TGTGCCAGCAGTTCCAAGGGGACAGGGTACACTGAAGCTTTCTTT. This gives the protein CASSSKGTGYTEAFF.

V gene TRBV29-1 combines with J gene TRBJ2-1, with TRBD2 as a possible D gene (6 bases). CDR1 is SQVTM and CDR2 is ANQGSEA in the germline V gene. Trimming cost V 2 bases and J 6 bases, with 14 bases left between them. The CDR3 is made up of 14 amino acids. CDR3 in amino acids: CSVERWEAFNEQFF. DNA for the CDR3: TGCAGCGTTGAAAGGTGGGAGGCATTCAATGAGCAGTTCTTC.

The V call is TRBV7-2, the J call TRBJ1-2; D gene uncertain. From germline, CDR1 is SGHTA and CDR2 FQGNSA. The CDR3 is 12 residues long. The V gene lost 10 bases and the J gene lost 2 bases, with 11 bases spanning the gap. The CDR3 protein is CATGMVNYGYTF. The CDR3 region has the DNA TGTGCCACCGGGATGGTAAACTATGGCTACACCTTC.

V and J are TRBV11-1 and TRBJ2-1; D uncertain. The germline gives CDR1 SGHAT, CDR2 FQDESV (reference sequence). This CDR3 has 13 amino acids. Trimming took 5 bases from V and 7 from J, leaving 12 bases between them. CDR3 residues: CASSHQVGNEQFF. For the CDR3, the DNA is TGTGCCAGCAGCCATCAAGTGGGGAATGAGCAGTTCTTC.